This T cell receptor beta chain appears in the sequencing data of a study of OX40 agonist ivuxolimab in advanced cancers. Germline V CDR1 and CDR2: LGHNA, YSLEER. The CDR3 totals 19 residues. Deletions cut 0 bases from V and 0 bases from J, with 17 bases between. Only in-frame clones appear in the TCRdb table, and some are missing; sequencing was by immunoSEQ multiplex PCR. The sample includes 80,000 or so clones, approximately 92% seen only once; the top ten take 0.32%. The TCR was taken from an adult with an advanced solid tumor such as melanoma, head and neck, liver or kidney cancer. The sequencing here drew on CD4+ or CD8+ T cells sorted from blood, taken in a trial of the OX40 agonist ivuxolimab. This chain links TRBV4-3 with TRBJ1-4; TRBD1 might be the D (6 bases). The CDR3 spells CASSQDHGQIVATNEKLFF. The DNA for the CDR3 is TGCGCCAGCAGCCAAGATCATGGACAGATAGTTGCAACTAATGAAAAACTGTTTTTT.